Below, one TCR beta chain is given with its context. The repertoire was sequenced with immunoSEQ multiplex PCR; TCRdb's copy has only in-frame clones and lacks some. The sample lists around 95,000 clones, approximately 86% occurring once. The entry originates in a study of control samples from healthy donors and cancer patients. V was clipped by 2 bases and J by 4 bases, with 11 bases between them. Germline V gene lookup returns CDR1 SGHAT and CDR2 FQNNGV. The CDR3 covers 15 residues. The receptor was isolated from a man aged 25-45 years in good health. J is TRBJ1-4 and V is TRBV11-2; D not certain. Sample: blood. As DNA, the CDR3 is TGTGCCAGCAGCTTATATCCGGGAGATAATGAAAAACTGTTTTTT. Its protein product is CASSLYPGDNEKLFF. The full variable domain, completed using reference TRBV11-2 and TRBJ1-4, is EAGVAQSPRYKIIEKRQSVAFWCNPISGHATLYWYQQILGQGPKLLIQFQNNGVVDDSQLPKDRFSAERLKGVDSTLKIQPAKLEDSAVYLCASSLYPGDNEKLFFGSGTQLSVL.